One T cell receptor beta chain is described in this entry. The data derive from a study of response to subunit inactivated influenza vaccine. TCRdb re-called the RT-PCR reads with MiXCR, one entry per CDR3 protein. The data hold roughly 550,000 distinct CDR3 sequences, with approximately 24% observed a single time. The same sample was also used in a study of T cells expressing NK-cell markers. That paper states: TCR beta cDNA was generated via 5'RACE template switching incorporating UMIs.

Sample: CD4+ T cells sorted from PBMCs, taken about 11 days after vaccination. The source is a middle-aged man who received an inactivated influenza vaccine.

DNA of the CDR3: TGTGCCAGCAGCCCCTCACCGGGACAGGCTTACAATCAGCCCCAGCATTTT. This encodes CASSPSPGQAYNQPQHF. The chain uses TRBV28 and TRBJ1-5; 8 positions agree with TRBD1. V lost 6 bases and J lost 3; bases outside the gene matches: 13. The V gene's germline CDR1 is MDHEN and CDR2 SYDVKM. The CDR3 consists of 17 residues.